Given below is one TCR beta chain in context. The data were taken from a study of blood T cell repertoires in COVID-19. Study at large: Sources were T cells, B-cell-depleted T cells, or PBMCs; the material itself was cDNA or gDNA.

Germline-derived CDR1 and CDR2 are WNHNN and SYGVQD (reference sequence). The CDR3 loop spans 14 amino acids. With 7 bases removed from V and 7 bases from J, the gap between germline ends came to 20 bases. The repertoire was sequenced with immunoSEQ multiplex PCR; TCRdb's copy has only in-frame clones and lacks some. The sample includes just under 50,000 clones, around 79% of them seen just once. This rearrangement joins TRBV10-1 to TRBJ2-7; D is unresolved. Sequencing was performed on peripheral blood. This receptor was obtained from a man between 65 and 85 years old with acute or convalescent COVID-19. DNA for the CDR3: TGCGCCAGCACATACCCAAGTGCCGTGAGAGAGCAGTACTTC. Encoded protein: CASTYPSAVREQYF.